This T cell receptor (beta chain) was retrieved from a study of shared clonotypes between healthy human individuals. Germline V gene data show CDR1 as SGHTA and CDR2 as FQGNSA. The length of the CDR3 is 15 residues. Trimming removed 3 bases from V and 3 bases from J, with 14 bases in between. TCRdb's table, derived via immunoSEQ multiplex PCR, lists solely in-frame clones and lacks some. Seen here are about 1.1 million clones, about 80% observed once, and the top ten hold over 0.8%. This TCR was sampled from a man younger than 35 in good health. Some clones in this sample may be carry-over from other donors' samples. Sequencing was carried out using memory CD4+ T cells from PBMCs. Subset meaning: CD45RA-negative fraction. This sequence joins TRBV7-2 and TRBJ1-2; perhaps TRBD1 as D (5 bases). CDR3 DNA: TGTGCCAGCAGCTTGGGGCAGACCGAGTACTATGGCTACACCTTC. This encodes CASSLGQTEYYGYTF.